The entry that follows covers one TCR beta chain sequence. Assay used: immunoSEQ multiplex PCR; TCRdb lists only in-frame clones, some missing. The sample carries 130,000 or so clones, around four fifths recorded once. Time point: baseline pretreatment blood. Noted treatment: 15 Gy SBRT to primary tumor, nephrectomy 4 weeks later. Radiation-treated patients gave blood at baseline, week 2 and week 4. The record originates from a study of radiation and T cells in renal cell carcinoma. Across the whole study: Nephrectomy followed 15 Gy stereotactic body radiation by 4 weeks.

Trimming removed 6 bases from V and 5 bases from J; junction bases left unmatched: 12. From germline, CDR1 is SNHLY and CDR2 FYNNEI. The CDR3 contains 15 residues. Source: blood, taken from a patient whose treatment included radiotherapy and nephrectomy. This clonotype was obtained from a woman aged 45-59 years with renal cell carcinoma. The genes are TRBV2 and TRBJ1-2, with 7 positions matching TRBD1. The DNA of the CDR3 is TGTGCCAGCAGCCCAGGGACAGAGACATTATATGGCTACACCTTC. This codes for CASSPGTETLYGYTF.